One and the same sample provided the 2 T cell receptor beta chains below, sequenced in a study of neurological immune-mediated disorders. TCRdb reprocessed the 5' RACE reads with MiXCR, giving one entry per CDR3 protein. The sample lists approximately 50,000 distinct CDR3 sequences, 3% to 4.5% seen once, with 6.5% in the top ten. The sample taken for sequencing was PBMCs. These receptors all come from a man aged 55 to 70 with multiple sclerosis.

Turning to this clonotype: This may be a read error, as it is one base from a much larger clone. The chain links TRBV7-3 to TRBJ1-5; D may be TRBD1 (6 bases). Deletions cut 4 bases from V and 9 bases from J, with 16 bases between. Germline CDR1 and CDR2: SGHTA and FQGTGA. CDR3 length: 14 residues. CDR3 loop: CASSSRKGGGPQHF. In nucleotides, the CDR3 is TGTGCCAGCAGCTCCCGAAAGGGAGGGGGGCCCCAGCATTTT.

This clonotype was detected many times. CDR3 DNA sequence: TGTGCCAGCCGGCCTGGAGGCTCCTACGAGCAGTACTTC. Translation: CASRPGGSYEQYF. The rearrangement uses TRBV27 and TRBJ2-7; D might be TRBD2 (5 bases). The CDR3 extends over 13 amino acids. Germline CDR1 MNHEY, CDR2 SMNVEV (reference sequence). Trimming cost V 8 bases and J 0 bases, with 11 bases left between them.